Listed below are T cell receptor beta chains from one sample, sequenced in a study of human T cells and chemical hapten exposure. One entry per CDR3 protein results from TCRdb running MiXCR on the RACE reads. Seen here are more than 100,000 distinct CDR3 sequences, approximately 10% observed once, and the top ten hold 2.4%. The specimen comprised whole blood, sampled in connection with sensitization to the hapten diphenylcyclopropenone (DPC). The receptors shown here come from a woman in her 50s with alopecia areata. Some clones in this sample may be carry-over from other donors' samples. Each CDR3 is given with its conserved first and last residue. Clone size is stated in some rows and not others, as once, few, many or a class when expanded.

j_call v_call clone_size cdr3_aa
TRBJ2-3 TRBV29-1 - CSVDALSGVDTQYF
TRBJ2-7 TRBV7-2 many CASSLQLGGYEQYF
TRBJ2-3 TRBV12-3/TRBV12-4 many CASSTGGETDTQYF
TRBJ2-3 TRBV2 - CASIGTSLTLTDTQYF
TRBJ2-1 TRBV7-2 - CASSEGLAGVNEQFF
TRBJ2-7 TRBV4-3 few CASSQEERTGVYEQYF
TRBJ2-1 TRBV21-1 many CASRPVGDNSYNEQFF
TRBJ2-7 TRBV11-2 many CASSSAGHRIGYEQYF
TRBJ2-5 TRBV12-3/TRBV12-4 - CASSYPKPDRSLGDANQETQYF
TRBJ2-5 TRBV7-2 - CASSGTSGGGETQYF
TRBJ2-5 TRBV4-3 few CASSQTPELPQYF
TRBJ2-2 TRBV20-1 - CSARDYSLVYGGELFF
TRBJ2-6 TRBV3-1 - CASSQVSLSGANVLTF
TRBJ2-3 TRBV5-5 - CASSLEVAGGPDTQYF
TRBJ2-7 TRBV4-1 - CASSTTPRYEQYF
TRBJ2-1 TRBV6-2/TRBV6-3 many CASRGESSSYNEQFF
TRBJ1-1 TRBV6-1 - CASRLEVNTEAFF
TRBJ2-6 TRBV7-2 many CASSPAGANVLTF
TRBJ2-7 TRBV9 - CASSVAASGVYEQYF
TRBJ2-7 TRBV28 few CASSAGQGGEQYF
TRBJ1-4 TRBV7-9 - CATGGSSTNEKLFF
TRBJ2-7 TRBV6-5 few CASRPGTSGSNEQYF
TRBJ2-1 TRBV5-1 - CASSLDGGNEQFF
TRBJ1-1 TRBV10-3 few CASNRGPGDTEAFF
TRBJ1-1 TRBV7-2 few CASSFDRGTAFF
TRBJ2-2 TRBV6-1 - CASSNLAGNTGELFF
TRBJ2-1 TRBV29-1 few CSVGAGGSNEQFF
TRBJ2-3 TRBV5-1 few CASSYQSTDTQYF
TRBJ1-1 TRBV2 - CASKGGRGTEAFF
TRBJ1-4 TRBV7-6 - CASTHFPGQNNEKLFF
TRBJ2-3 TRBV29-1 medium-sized CSGTGDSTDTQYF
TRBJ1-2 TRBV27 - CASSFDGTDRFRF
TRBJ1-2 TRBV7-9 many CASRPAEANYGYTF
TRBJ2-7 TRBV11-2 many CASSLSTSGSYEQYF
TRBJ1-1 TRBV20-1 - CSAPAGDTEAFF
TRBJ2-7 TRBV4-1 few CASSQVIAYEQYF
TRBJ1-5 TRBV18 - CASSLSTGNSNQPQHF
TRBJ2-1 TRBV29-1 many CSVLAGEGEQFF
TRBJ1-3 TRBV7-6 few CASSSVSGNTIYF
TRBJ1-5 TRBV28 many CASGAGSHSNQPQHF
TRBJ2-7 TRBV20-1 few CSARAGTSGVYEQYF
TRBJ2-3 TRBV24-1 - CATSEQGPDTQYF
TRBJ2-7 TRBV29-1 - CSVTSDPGEQYF
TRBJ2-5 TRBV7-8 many CASSFSKMGLETQYF
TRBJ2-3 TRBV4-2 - CASSQEAGGRDTQYF
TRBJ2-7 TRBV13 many CASSSGAKIYEQYF
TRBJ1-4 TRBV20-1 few CSVRTGDEKLFF
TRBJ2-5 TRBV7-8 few CASSLVSGRQGETQYF
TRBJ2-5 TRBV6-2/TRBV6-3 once CASIKASGIQETQYF
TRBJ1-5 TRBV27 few CASRVTGDNQPQHF
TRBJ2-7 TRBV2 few CASSEGTGYHEQYF
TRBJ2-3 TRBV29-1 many CSVEGAFTDTQYF
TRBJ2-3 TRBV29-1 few CSVTGADTQYF
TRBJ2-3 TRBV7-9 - CASSLVAGQGTDTQYF